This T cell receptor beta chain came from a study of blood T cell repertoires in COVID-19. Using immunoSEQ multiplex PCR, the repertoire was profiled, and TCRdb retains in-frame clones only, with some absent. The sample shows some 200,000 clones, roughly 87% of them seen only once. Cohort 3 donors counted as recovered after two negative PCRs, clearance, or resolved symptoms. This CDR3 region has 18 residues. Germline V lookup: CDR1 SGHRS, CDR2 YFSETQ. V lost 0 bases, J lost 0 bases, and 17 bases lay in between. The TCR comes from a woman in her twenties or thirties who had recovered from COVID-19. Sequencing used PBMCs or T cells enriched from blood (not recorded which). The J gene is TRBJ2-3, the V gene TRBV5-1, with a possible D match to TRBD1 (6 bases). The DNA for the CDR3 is TGCGCCAGCAGCTTGGCCAAGTTCACGAGGGGGAGCACAGATACGCAGTATTTT. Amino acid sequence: CASSLAKFTRGSTDTQYF. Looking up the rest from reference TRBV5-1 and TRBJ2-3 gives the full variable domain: KAGVTQTPRYLIKTRGQQVTLSCSPISGHRSVSWYQQTPGQGLQFLFEYFSETQRNKGNFPGRFSGRQFSNSRSEMNVSTLELGDSALYLCASSLAKFTRGSTDTQYFGPGTRLTVL.